The sequence of this TCR beta chain was determined in a study of blood T cell repertoires in COVID-19. About the study: T cells, B-cell-depleted T cells, or PBMCs provided the cDNA or gDNA that served as material.

The CDR3 spans 13 residues. V was shortened by 7 bases and J by 1 base, with 10 bases between the two germline ends. CDR1 and CDR2 (germline): SGHNT, YYREEE (reference sequence). Individuals drawn from around 24 US areas were roughly 18 to 100 years old. All recovered Cohort 3 donors got two negative PCRs, got clearance, or saw symptom resolution. Method: immunoSEQ multiplex PCR; TCRdb's copy keeps in-frame clones and lacks some. The sample has 170,000 or so clones; 80% to 90% are singletons. The chain has TRBV5-4 and TRBJ2-3; possibly TRBD2 for D (5 bases). The sequenced sample was PBMCs or T cells enriched from blood (not recorded which). This clonotype was obtained from a woman aged 18 to 35 who had recovered from COVID-19. The CDR3: CASGSRGTDTQYF. The DNA for the CDR3 is TGTGCCAGCGGGAGTAGGGGCACAGATACGCAGTATTTT.